The rows below give T cell receptor beta chains drawn from one sample of a study of shared T cell receptors in the human thymus. Some clones are missing from TCRdb's copy, which holds only in-frame ones; the method was immunoSEQ multiplex PCR. The table includes over 450,000 clones, 70% to 80% detected once. The sample was also linked to a second study, of human thymus T cells.

The material sequenced was thymocytes. The receptors originated from a boy in the first two years of life with a congenital heart defect. Both conserved end residues are part of each CDR3. D genes are given only for firm matches. Clone size appears in some rows only: once, few, many, or a class for an expanded clone.

-	TRBD1	TRBV7-2	TRBJ1-1	CASSLVGDRFTFEAFF	TGTGCCAGCAGCTTAGTTGGGGACAGGTTTACGTTTGAAGCTTTCTTT
-	-	TRBV15	TRBJ2-3	CATSGEAPDTQYF	TGTGCCACCAGTGGAGAGGCGCCAGATACGCAGTATTTT
-	TRBD2	TRBV15	TRBJ2-1	CATSQRRARTSGSSYNEQFF	TGTGCCACCAGCCAAAGGAGGGCCCGGACTAGCGGGAGCTCCTACAATGAGCAGTTCTTC
-	TRBD2	TRBV10-1	TRBJ2-2	CASIRLAGEPNTGELFF	TGCGCCAGCATCAGACTAGCGGGAGAGCCGAACACCGGGGAGCTGTTTTTT
-	TRBD2	TRBV2	TRBJ2-7	CATNLGLAGSSYEQYF	TGTGCCACCAACTTGGGACTAGCGGGGAGCTCCTACGAGCAGTACTTC
-	-	TRBV15	TRBJ2-7	CATSRDGKRALYEQYF	TGTGCCACCAGCAGAGATGGTAAGCGGGCCCTCTACGAGCAGTACTTC
-	-	TRBV27	TRBJ2-7	CASRQIGTYEQYF	TGTGCCAGCCGACAGATCGGAACGTACGAGCAGTACTTC
once	TRBD1	TRBV29-1	TRBJ2-7	CSTRGDRGREQYF	TGCAGCACCCGAGGGGACAGGGGGCGCGAGCAGTACTTC
-	TRBD1	TRBV5-6	TRBJ1-2	CASSATGTGNGYTF	TGTGCCAGCAGCGCGACCGGGACAGGGAATGGCTACACCTTC
once	-	TRBV28	TRBJ2-7	CASSLGEGDHYEQYF	TGTGCCAGCAGTTTGGGGGAGGGGGATCACTACGAGCAGTACTTC
-	TRBD1	TRBV2	TRBJ1-5	CASSGQGGSQPQHF	TGTGCCAGCAGTGGACAGGGGGGTTCTCAGCCCCAGCATTTT
-	-	TRBV7-6	TRBJ1-1	CASSLAPWPNTEAFF	TGTGCCAGCAGCTTAGCGCCTTGGCCGAACACTGAAGCTTTCTTT
once	TRBD1	TRBV7-3	TRBJ2-7	CASSDYSGTGVAHEQYF	TGTGCCAGCAGTGACTACTCCGGGACAGGGGTTGCCCACGAGCAGTACTTC
-	TRBD2	TRBV4-3	TRBJ2-1	CASSQDQRTSGYNEQFF	TGCGCCAGCAGCCAAGATCAGCGGACTAGCGGCTACAATGAGCAGTTCTTC
-	-	TRBV29-1	TRBJ2-1	CSVGVNEQFF	TGCAGCGTTGGAGTCAATGAGCAGTTCTTC